This passage covers 7 T cell receptor beta chains from one sample sequenced in a study of shared clonotypes between healthy human individuals. Some clones are missing from TCRdb's copy, which holds only in-frame ones; the method was immunoSEQ multiplex PCR. The data show 2 million to 2.5 million clones, around 95% seen once. The sequenced sample consisted of naive CD4+ T cells sorted from blood. As to subset: CD45RA+ positively selected. The receptors originated from a man younger than 35 in good health.

The rearrangement links TRBV5-4 to TRBJ1-2; D is unclear. CDR1 and CDR2 from the germline V gene are SGHNT and YYREEE (reference sequence). V was clipped by 4 bases and J by 4 bases, with 14 bases between them. The CDR3 runs 14 residues. The CDR3 DNA reads TGTGCCAGCAGCACCATTCAGGAGACCTATGGCTACACCTTC. This translates into CASSTIQETYGYTF.

The J gene is TRBJ2-2, the V gene TRBV10-3; TRBD2 aligns across 12 bases. Germline V gene sequence: CDR1 ENHRY, CDR2 SYGVKD. This CDR3 is 17 amino acids long. After removal of 4 bases from V and 5 bases from J, the junction contained 8 bases not matched to a gene. The CDR3 region has the DNA TGTGCCATCAGTGCATCACTAGCGGGAGGCGGTACCGGGGAGCTGTTTTTT. It translates to CAISASLAGGGTGELFF.

This clone appeared a single time. The rearrangement links TRBV9 to TRBJ2-3; D uncertain. Per the germline V gene, CDR1 is SGDLS and CDR2 is YYNGEE. The CDR3 consists of 17 residues. V shed 0 bases and J shed 2 bases, with 16 bases lying between them. CDR3 sequence (DNA): TGTGCCAGCAGCGTAGGCCCGACGAGGCGACACACAGATACGCAGTATTTT. This translates into CASSVGPTRRHTDTQYF.

The chain employs TRBV7-2 and TRBJ1-1; perhaps TRBD1 as D (5 bases). V was pared by 1 base and J by 6 bases, with 15 bases between. The CDR3 is made up of 15 amino acids. Germline assignment: CDR1 SGHTA and CDR2 FQGNSA. CDR3 residues: CASSLVQGGFSEAFF. CDR3 DNA sequence: TGTGCCAGCAGCTTAGTGCAGGGTGGTTTCTCTGAAGCTTTCTTT.

The CDR3 nucleotides are TGTGCCAGCAGGGAATATGGATGGATGAACACTGAAGCTTTCTTT. Translated: CASREYGWMNTEAFF. The chain carries TRBV7-9 and TRBJ1-1; D unclear. V lost 6 bases and J 0 bases, leaving 14 bases between the germline ends. This CDR3 is 15 amino acids long. The germline V gene has CDR1 SEHNR and CDR2 FQNEAQ (reference sequence).

This rearrangement joins TRBV11-2 to TRBJ2-3; D is unclear. In germline, CDR1 is SGHAT, CDR2 FQNNGV. The germline V and J ends were trimmed by 3 bases and 4 bases, with 11 bases remaining between them. The CDR3 has 14 residues. The CDR3 DNA follows: TGTGCCAGCAGCTTCCTTGCCCCCCCAGATACGCAGTATTTT. This gives the protein CASSFLAPPDTQYF.

J is TRBJ2-6 and V is TRBV28; 7 bases line up with TRBD1. The CDR3 totals 14 residues. The trim removed 4 bases at V and 6 bases at J, leaving 3 bases unmatched. Per germline, CDR1 MDHEN and CDR2 SYDVKM. The CDR3 nucleotides are TGTGCCAGCAGTTCAGGGGGACCGGCCAACGTCCTGACTTTC. Its protein is CASSSGGPANVLTF. The complete variable domain, with remaining parts taken from reference TRBV28 and TRBJ2-6, reads DVKVTQSSRYLVKRTGEKVFLECVQDMDHENMFWYRQDPGLGLRLIYFSYDVKMKEKGDIPEGYSVSREKKERFSLILESASTNQTSMYLCASSSGGPANVLTFGAGSRLTVL.